The entry that follows covers one TCR beta chain sequence. This sample is drawn from a study of blood T cell repertoires in COVID-19. About the research overall: Whether acute or convalescent, the COVID-19 samples came from the United States, Italy and Spain. T cells, B-cell-depleted T cells, or PBMCs supplied cDNA or gDNA.

The germline gives CDR1 MDHEN, CDR2 SYDVKM. This CDR3 spans 11 amino acids. V lost 6 bases and J 8 bases, leaving 8 bases between the germline ends. Per the original data handling: Cell counts per sample came from amplifying reference gene primers. Profiled with immunoSEQ multiplex PCR; TCRdb holds only in-frame clones, not every one. The V and J calls and the clone size are those of that table, but D and trimming were determined from the DNA. This table holds 200,000 to 250,000 clones, more than 65% found once. The receptor's source is an elderly woman with acute or convalescent COVID-19. V usage is TRBV28 and J usage is TRBJ2-1; D is possibly TRBD2 (5 bases). The sequencing input was peripheral blood. CDR3 residues: CASRSSDEQFF. The CDR3 bases are TGTGCCAGCAGGAGTAGCGATGAGCAGTTCTTC.